This note documents a single T cell receptor beta chain sequence. Its antigen is not yet known. The sample is drawn from a study of monozygotic twins with inflammatory bowel disease (dated by TCRdb to between 2018 and 2020). With respect to the entire study: A total of approximately 28 monozygotic twin pairs were included in the full study, comprising nine German pairs (four IBD-concordant, five IBD-discordant) and 19 IBD-discordant Danish pairs. Disease-associated traits were sought mainly through comparisons between IBD patients and their genetically identical healthy co-twins within discordant pairs. Each individual had, on average, about 151 000 unique TCRalpha sequences and 181 000 unique TCRbeta sequences available for analysis.

From each donor, a roughly 2.7 ml peripheral blood sample was collected into PAXgene tubes and kept at -80 degrees C. Without any T cell sorting, total RNA was extracted from whole blood using the PAXgene blood miRNA kit on an automated QIAcube. Peripheral blood from monozygotic twin pairs, either concordant or discordant for inflammatory bowel disease, underwent deep TCRalpha and TCRbeta repertoire profiling that used unique molecular barcoding. Smoking habits were recorded for all twin pairs, and individuals were classified as current, former or never smokers. The method was 5' RACE. Each TCR library was prepared from around 3,400 ng of total RNA. cDNA was synthesized with SMARTScribe reverse transcriptase in eight separate reactions per sample. During cDNA synthesis, unique molecular identifiers containing a 6-nucleotide sample barcode were introduced by template switching. Two nested PCRs of 16 and 9 cycles amplified the TCRalpha and TCRbeta cDNA, and bead purification followed each PCR. Before amplification, cDNA was treated with uracil DNA-glycosylase and purified using the QIAquick PCR purification kit. The second PCR was the step at which Illumina TruSeq-compatible adapters and sample-specific barcodes were added. TapeStation and Qubit were used to check library quality and concentration, and roughly 5 ng of each library went into the pool. Sequencing of pooled libraries was carried out on an Illumina HiSeq2500 single-index Rapid Run using 2 x 100 bp reads and custom sequencing primers. On the authors' methods: MiGEC version 1.2.6 was used for UMI-based consensus assembly, which corrected PCR and sequencing errors. MiXCR version 2.1.1 handled V(D)J alignment, clonotype assembly and CDR3 extraction. To normalise gene usage, clonotype sharing and MAIT/NKT TCR abundance, the analysis used the top 1000, 10 000 and 20 000 clonotypes per sample. Diversity was computed as the inverse Simpson index with the vegan R package after downsampling to 27 000 UMIs. Paired Mann-Whitney U tests were applied to discordant twin pairs, with Benjamini-Hochberg correction for multiple testing. Reads reprocessed by TCRdb are summarized as one entry per CDR3 protein sequence, and DNA is absent. The V and J calls reflect TCRdb's pipeline rather than the authors' work. This sample's clone table shows roughly 200,000 distinct CDR3 sequences. The ten largest clones add up to 1.5% to 2% of the sample.

Points the paper makes about the study in general: Different T cell subtypes could not be distinguished in the analysis. Because patients were on differing immunosuppressive treatments, the repertoires may have picked up extra background noise and inter-individual variability. No single strong signal or clonotype linked to IBD turned up in the results, so the idea that one exists was not supported. Repertoire similarity did not differ between concordant and discordant twins, possibly due to limited statistical power. Compared with healthy twins, IBD patients had fewer clonotypes in common with other individuals, a difference most pronounced in patients showing signs of disease activity. IBD patients had lower TCRbeta repertoire diversity, measured by the inverse Simpson index, than their healthy co-twins.

Specimen: blood. This receptor was identified in a human donor with ulcerative colitis or Crohn's disease, or a healthy co-twin of an affected twin (not recorded which).

The CDR3 corresponds to CASSGGLASVGETQYF. The rearrangement joined TRBV9 to TRBJ2-5; without DNA, the TCRdb call of TRBD2 cannot be checked. From cysteine to phenylalanine, the CDR3 is 16 amino acids long. DNA is not recorded here. For CDR1 and CDR2, the germline V gene lists SGDLS and YYNGEE.